The next 24 T cell receptor beta chains were all read from a single sample in a study of CD8+ T cells in alopecia areata (dated by TCRdb to between 2017 and 2018). The library was prepared using the immunoSEQ multiplex PCR assay. RNA was extracted from all samples and reverse transcribed into cDNA as template for TCR sequencing. Here the immuneACCESS table is served through TCRdb, limited to in-frame sequences with V and J called. Missing clones are a known gap in these copies; in checked studies unresolved V genes cover under half, and the rest lacks a known reason. The sample profile shows approximately 160,000 clones; 60% to 75% of them were found once. 13% to 15% of the sample rests with the top ten. The time point label corresponds to: about 25 weeks on oral tofacitinib. Read against the paper, the sample's treatment or condition label means: oral pan-JAK inhibitor, 5-10 mg twice daily. Sequencing used CD4+ T cells sorted from blood, obtained at week 24, from a patient treated with tofacitinib. The receptors shown here come from a human donor with alopecia areata.

This chain joins TRBV2 and TRBJ1-5; D not resolved. In germline, CDR1 is SNHLY, CDR2 FYNNEI. V was shortened by 4 bases and J by 4 bases, with 11 bases between the two germline ends. CDR3 length: 14 amino acids. CDR3 residues: CASSGRTINQPQHF. In DNA form, the CDR3 reads TGTGCCAGCAGTGGCCGGACTATTAATCAGCCCCAGCATTTT.

CDR3: CASSLEPLNTEAFF. CDR3 nucleotides: TGTGCCAGCAGCTTGGAACCTCTGAACACTGAAGCTTTCTTT. The genes are TRBV5-6 and TRBJ1-1; D is unresolved. The CDR3 is made up of 14 amino acids. V was shortened by 0 bases and J by 0 bases, with 6 bases between the two germline ends. Germline assignment: CDR1 SGHDT and CDR2 YYEEEE.

This clone showed up just a few times. In DNA, the CDR3 is TGTGCCAGCAAACTAGCAGGGACCACAGATACGCAGTATTTT. Protein sequence: CASKLAGTTDTQYF. This rearrangement joins TRBV2 to TRBJ2-3, with D perhaps TRBD2 (6 bases). The CDR3 has 14 amino acids. Germline CDR1 SNHLY, CDR2 FYNNEI. The germline V and J ends were trimmed by 7 bases and 2 bases, with 13 bases remaining between them. The full variable domain, rest sourced from reference TRBV2 and TRBJ2-3, is EPEVTQTPSHQVTQMGQEVILRCVPISNHLYFYWYRQILGQKVEFLVSFYNNEISEKSEIFDDQFSVERPDGSNFTLKIRSTKLEDSAMYFCASKLAGTTDTQYFGPGTRLTVL.

The V call is TRBV30, the J call TRBJ2-6; possibly TRBD1 for D (5 bases). Trimming left V 6 bases short and J 0 bases short, with 12 bases between. CDR3 size: 15 residues. Germline CDR1 reads GTSNPN; CDR2 reads SVGIG (reference sequence). The CDR3 DNA is TGTGCCTGCCAGGGCCCAAGCTCTGGGGCCAACGTCCTGACTTTC. Translating it yields CACQGPSSGANVLTF.

The chain joins TRBV29-1 to TRBJ2-2, with D unclear. The CDR3 covers 10 residues. Germline V gene lookup returns CDR1 SQVTM and CDR2 ANQGSEA. The V end was cut by 4 bases, the J end by 5 bases, with 2 bases between. The CDR3 bases are TGCAGCGTTGGGACCGGGGAGCTGTTTTTT. Translated, it gives CSVGTGELFF.

This clone appeared a few times. V and J are TRBV2 and TRBJ2-4; D is ambiguous. Between the trimmed V and J ends, which lost 4 bases and 6 bases, there was a span of 4 bases. Per the germline V gene, CDR1 is SNHLY and CDR2 is FYNNEI. The CDR3 has 11 residues. The CDR3 protein is CASSALNIQYF. The DNA for the CDR3 is TGTGCCAGCAGTGCATTAAACATTCAGTACTTC.

The chain couples TRBV5-1 to TRBJ2-7; 8 bases agree with TRBD1. V was pared by 4 bases and J by 2 bases, with 8 bases of the junction left unmatched. From germline, CDR1 is SGHRS and CDR2 YFSETQ. The CDR3 has 15 residues. In DNA, the CDR3 is TGCGCCAGCAGCCCGGGGGACAGGATCACCTACGAGCAGTACTTC. Encoded protein: CASSPGDRITYEQYF.

This chain uses TRBV29-1 with TRBJ1-2; D is perhaps TRBD1 (6 bases). The CDR3 length is 15 residues. The V end was cut by 1 base, the J end by 3 bases, with 15 bases between. CDR1 and CDR2 (germline): SQVTM, ANQGSEA. CDR3 sequence (DNA): TGCAGCGTTGAAGGCGCCCCTGGACAGTACTATGGCTACACCTTC. Translated, it gives CSVEGAPGQYYGYTF.

V and J are TRBV7-9 and TRBJ1-4, with D tentatively TRBD1 (5 bases). Germline-derived CDR1 and CDR2 are SEHNR and FQNEAQ (reference sequence). With 4 bases removed from V and 16 bases from J, the gap between germline ends came to 13 bases. This CDR3 contains 11 residues. The CDR3 loop reads CASSSRTLQFF. As DNA, the CDR3 is TGTGCCAGCAGCTCCCGGACACTTCAGTTTTTT.

The chain couples TRBV5-1 to TRBJ2-1; weak D call: TRBD2 (6 bases). Trimming shortened V by 2 bases and J by 2 bases, and 14 bases separated the two germline ends. This CDR3 contains 16 residues. Looked up from germline, CDR1 is SGHRS and CDR2 is YFSETQ. Here the CDR3 reads CASSLGGVGTYNEQFF. The CDR3 DNA follows: TGCGCCAGCAGCTTAGGAGGGGTTGGGACCTACAATGAGCAGTTCTTC.

V and J are TRBV18 and TRBJ2-7; D call uncertain. The CDR3 covers 13 residues. V gave up 0 bases and J gave up 2 bases, with 5 bases separating them. Germline V lookup: CDR1 KGHSH, CDR2 LQKENI. The CDR3 nucleotides are TGTGCCAGCTCACCACCTATAACCTACGAGCAGTACTTC. Amino acid sequence: CASSPPITYEQYF. Based on the CDR3 plus reference TRBV18 and TRBJ2-7, the full variable domain is NAGVMQNPRHLVRRRGQEARLRCSPMKGHSHVYWYRQLPEEGLKFMVYLQKENIIDESGMPKERFSAEFPKEGPSILRIQQVVRGDSAAYFCASSPPITYEQYFGPGTRLTVT.

The genes are TRBV30 and TRBJ1-1; maybe TRBD1 (5 bases). V lost 5 bases to trimming and J lost 8 bases, with 6 bases between them. The CDR3 loop spans 9 amino acids. CDR1 is GTSNPN and CDR2 is SVGIG in the germline V gene (reference sequence). CDR3 residues: CAWGTEAFF. The CDR3 DNA sequence: TGTGCCTGGGGGACCGAAGCTTTCTTT.

The rearrangement uses TRBV5-1 and TRBJ2-3; either TRBD1 or TRBD2 may fit D (6 bases each). The CDR3 runs to 17 residues. Germline V gives CDR1 SGHRS, CDR2 YFSETQ. V dropped 0 bases and J dropped 2 bases, with 16 bases sitting between them. The CDR3, as DNA: TGCGCCAGCAGCTTGGGCCGACAGGAGGGGACCACAGATACGCAGTATTTT. As protein: CASSLGRQEGTTDTQYF.

J is TRBJ2-5 and V is TRBV2, with D hard to call. Germline-derived CDR1 and CDR2 are SNHLY and FYNNEI. Trimming removed 7 bases at V and 7 bases at J, with 10 bases between. There are 11 residues in the CDR3. In nucleotides, the CDR3 is TGTGCCAGCAAGGTCCAGTGGACCCAGTACTTC. Amino acid sequence: CASKVQWTQYF.

Concerning this clone itself: At the DNA level, this CDR3 is encoded by other sequences in the same sample as well. V usage is TRBV29-1 and J usage is TRBJ1-5; D gene unclear. The CDR3 spans 13 residues. V lost 4 bases and J lost 1, with 8 bases in between. Germline values: CDR1 SQVTM, CDR2 ANQGSEA. The CDR3 here is CSVGGGSNQPQHF. CDR3 coding DNA: TGCAGCGTTGGGGGAGGGAGCAATCAGCCCCAGCATTTT.

The V call is TRBV15, the J call TRBJ1-3; the D gene is possibly TRBD1 (5 bases). This CDR3 is built from 15 residues. Germline lookup yields CDR1 LNHNV and CDR2 YYDKDF (reference sequence). V lost 0 bases and J lost 2, with 8 bases in between. For the CDR3, the DNA is TGTGCCACCAGCAGAGATGGGGGGACTGGAAACACCATATATTTT. Translated, it gives CATSRDGGTGNTIYF. The variable domain in full, with the rest retrieved from reference TRBV15 and TRBJ1-3, is DAMVIQNPRYQVTQFGKPVTLSCSQTLNHNVMYWYQQKSSQAPKLLFHYYDKDFNNEADTPDNFQSRRPNTSFCFLDIRSPGLGDTAMYLCATSRDGGTGNTIYFGEGSWLTVV.

As for this clone: Because it lacks the conserved phenylalanine or tryptophan at the end, this CDR3 is likely a read error. The chain is built from TRBV6-6 and TRBJ2-3; 8 bases align to TRBD2. This CDR3 is built from 14 residues. The J segment lost 5 bases and the V segment lost 6 bases, leaving 7 bases of the junction unmatched. CDR1 and CDR2 from the germline V gene are MNHNY and SVGAGI (reference sequence). The CDR3 nucleotides read TGTGCCAGCAGGCGACGGGGGGGAGAAGATACGCAGTATCTT. The encoded protein is CASRRRGGEDTQYL.

The J gene is TRBJ1-2, the V gene TRBV4-1, with TRBD1 as a possible D gene (6 bases). The CDR3 spans 13 residues. The germline V and J ends were trimmed by 1 base and 8 bases, with 11 bases remaining between them. Looked up from germline, CDR1 is MGHRA and CDR2 is YSYEKL. CDR3 bases: TGCGCCAGCAGCCAAGCGGGGGCTGTCGGCTACACCTTC. This translates into CASSQAGAVGYTF.

Of note for this clone: The sample contains more than one DNA sequence encoding this CDR3. This chain connects TRBV29-1 to TRBJ1-1; D call uncertain. This CDR3 comprises 13 residues. CDR1 is SQVTM and CDR2 is ANQGSEA in the germline V gene. Trimming stripped 1 base from V and 2 bases from J, with 8 bases between. The CDR3 is CSVEGLLNTEAFF. In nucleotides, the CDR3 is TGCAGCGTTGAAGGGTTATTAAACACTGAAGCTTTCTTT.

This chain links TRBV30 with TRBJ1-2; D is ambiguous. This CDR3 is built from 13 residues. V gave up 3 bases and J gave up 5 bases, with 13 bases separating them. The germline gives CDR1 GTSNPN, CDR2 SVGIG (reference sequence). This CDR3 is CAWSRGPGYGYTF. The CDR3 DNA sequence: TGTGCCTGGAGCCGAGGCCCTGGGTATGGCTACACCTTC. Full variable domain (outside the CDR3, taken from reference TRBV30 and TRBJ1-2): SQTIHQWPATLVQPVGSPLSLECTVEGTSNPNLYWYRQAAGRGLQLLFYSVGIGQISSEVPQNLSASRPQDRQFILSSKKLLLSDSGFYLCAWSRGPGYGYTFGSGTRLTVV.

This sequence joins TRBV9 and TRBJ2-5; unclear D gene. Germline CDR1 is SGDLS and CDR2 is YYNGEE. The germline V and J ends were trimmed by 1 base and 1 base, with 8 bases remaining between them. The CDR3 loop spans 14 amino acids. CDR3: CASSVNQLQETQYF. CDR3 coding DNA: TGTGCCAGCAGCGTAAACCAGCTCCAAGAGACCCAGTACTTC. The full variable domain, rest sourced from reference TRBV9 and TRBJ2-5, is DSGVTQTPKHLITATGQRVTLRCSPRSGDLSVYWYQQSLDQGLQFLIQYYNGEERAKGNILERFSAQQFPDLHSELNLSSLELGDSALYFCASSVNQLQETQYFGPGTRLLVL.

This chain connects TRBV29-1 to TRBJ2-5, with D possibly matching TRBD2 (5 bases). Trimming left V 6 bases short and J 3 bases short, with 14 bases between. This CDR3 is 13 amino acids long. The V gene's germline CDR1 is SQVTM and CDR2 ANQGSEA. DNA for the CDR3: TGCAGCGTGAGAGGGCCGGGCAAAGAGACCCAGTACTTC. This codes for CSVRGPGKETQYF.

This chain's CDR3 is CASSYGEYYGYTF. CDR3 nucleotide sequence: TGTGCCAGCAGTTACGGGGAATACTATGGCTACACCTTC. The V gene is TRBV6-5, the J gene TRBJ1-2; no reliable D call. The CDR3 length is 13 residues. The V end lost 2 bases, the J end lost 3 bases, and 7 bases lay between the germline ends. Germline V lookup: CDR1 MNHEY, CDR2 SVGAGI.

This rearrangement joins TRBV5-1 to TRBJ2-2; D perhaps matches TRBD2 (7 bases). Trimming left V 5 bases short and J 3 bases short, with 17 bases between. Looked up from germline, CDR1 is SGHRS and CDR2 is YFSETQ. The CDR3 loop spans 16 amino acids. CDR3 DNA: TGCGCCAGCAGTGTCTGGGGGGGCCAGGACACCGGGGAGCTGTTTTTT. This sequence encodes CASSVWGGQDTGELFF.